This T cell receptor (beta chain) was identified during a study of shared T cell receptors in the human thymus. Assay: immunoSEQ multiplex PCR; the TCRdb copy retains only in-frame clones and omits some. In the table there are hundreds of thousands of clones, 70% to 90% of which are singletons. J gave up 4 bases and V 4 bases, and 6 bases lay outside the gene matches. This CDR3 contains 14 residues. The V gene's germline CDR1 is SGHRS and CDR2 YFSETQ. This sample was also put to use in a study of human thymus T cells. In that study: The donor group consisted of healthy Finnish infants who were having corrective surgery for congenital heart defects. Thymus tissue for the work was resected from patients undergoing corrective heart surgery. Apparent bias marked the V and J gene usage of thymic and blood repertoires. There were highly overlapping thymic repertoires among unrelated individuals, as related research reported.

The chain recombines TRBV5-1 with TRBJ2-3, with 7 nucleotides matching TRBD2. The TCR comes from a boy younger than two with a congenital heart defect. Sequencing was performed on thymocytes. The CDR3 region is CASSAWGGADTQYF. The CDR3 DNA follows: TGCGCCAGCAGCGCCTGGGGGGGGGCAGATACGCAGTATTTT.